This T cell receptor beta chain was documented in a study of shared clonotypes between healthy human individuals. The overall study: Donors, aged 18 to 49, were a couple of women and a few men. The study's findings and limits: Clonotype sharing among the donors was expected to vary with sequencing depth.

This CDR3 is built from 12 residues. V was trimmed by 2 bases and J by 5 bases, leaving 5 bases between them. Looked up from germline, CDR1 is WNHNN and CDR2 is SYGVQD (reference sequence). Clones were read by immunoSEQ multiplex PCR, and TCRdb kept only the in-frame ones, dropping some. The table lists about 2.4 million clones, approximately 94% of them singletons, with 0.36% in the top ten. A remark on this clone: Its antigen is not known.

The sequencing sample was made of naive CD4+ T cells from PBMCs. The sample's subset: CD45RA+ positively selected. The rearrangement uses TRBV10-1 and TRBJ2-3, with D tentatively TRBD1 (5 bases). The clonotype was recovered from a man in his late teens or twenties in good health. Some clones in this sample may be carry-over from other donors' samples. This CDR3 reads CASSERGDTQYF. CDR3 bases: TGCGCCAGCAGTGAGAGGGGAGATACGCAGTATTTT.